One and the same sample provided the 18 T cell receptor beta chains below, sequenced in a study of blood T cells in healthy people across ages. Primed by a sample-barcoded 5' primer and a J-beta primer mix, a second PCR proceeded for about 7 to 11 cycles. TCRdb reanalysed the 5' RACE reads using MiXCR and keeps one entry per CDR3 protein. The sample includes 450,000 to 600,000 distinct CDR3 sequences, roughly a quarter seen only once; the top ten take approximately 3.3%. These sequences were also reported in another study, on T cells of mothers and their children.

The specimen was blood. The source is a boy younger than 10 in good health.

The chain recombines TRBV4-1 with TRBJ2-6; D ambiguous. The germline V gene has CDR1 MGHRA and CDR2 YSYEKL. Between the trimmed V and J ends, which lost 0 bases and 2 bases, there was a span of 14 bases. The CDR3 is made up of 18 amino acids. The CDR3 bases are TGCGCCAGCAGCCAAGATTTAGTGGGGTATGCTGGGGCCAACGTCCTGACTTTC. As protein: CASSQDLVGYAGANVLTF.

The chain has TRBV9 and TRBJ1-4; 7 bases line up with TRBD1. This CDR3 is built from 14 residues. The V gene end was trimmed by 3 bases and the J gene end by 8 bases; junction bases not matched to a gene: 7. Germline V gives CDR1 SGDLS, CDR2 YYNGEE. The CDR3 coding sequence is TGTGCCAGCAGCGACCGGGACAGTGGGGAAAAACTGTTTTTT. Translating it yields CASSDRDSGEKLFF.

This clonotype came up a few times. Germline is not matched at one junction end, which may reflect a read error. The CDR3 nucleotides read TGCGCCAGCAGTGGTCCGGGGGGGCAATACGAGCAGTACTTC. The encoded protein is CASSGPGGQYEQYF. The J gene is TRBJ2-1, the V gene TRBV6-1, with TRBD2 matching 8 bases. Matching the DNA end better, TRBJ2-7 makes the J call doubtful. This CDR3 comprises 14 residues. The V gene's germline CDR1 is MNHNS and CDR2 SASEGT.

V is TRBV11-2 and J is TRBJ2-5; perhaps TRBD1 as D (5 bases). There are 17 residues in the CDR3. The V gene's germline CDR1 is SGHAT and CDR2 FQNNGV. Trimming shortened V by 2 bases and J by 2 bases, and 18 bases separated the two germline ends. CDR3: CASSLSQAAWTQETQYF. The CDR3, as DNA: TGTGCCAGCAGCTTATCTCAAGCAGCGTGGACACAAGAGACCCAGTACTTC.

The rearrangement joins TRBV5-5 to TRBJ1-2, with a tentative D call TRBD1 (6 bases). Germline V gives CDR1 SGHKS, CDR2 YYEKEE (reference sequence). V dropped 1 base and J dropped 4 bases, with 11 bases sitting between them. This CDR3 region has 14 residues. The CDR3 loop is CASSLSGQPYGYTF. In nucleotides, the CDR3 is TGTGCCAGCAGCTTGAGTGGACAGCCCTATGGCTACACCTTC.

This clonotype was found a few times. The chain is built from TRBV29-1 and TRBJ2-2; D perhaps matches TRBD2 (6 bases). V was clipped by 6 bases and J by 1 base, with 15 bases between them. The V gene's germline CDR1 is SQVTM and CDR2 ANQGSEA. This CDR3 is built from 15 residues. The CDR3 loop reads CSVPRAGKNTGELFF. The CDR3 region has the DNA TGCAGCGTCCCCCGTGCGGGGAAGAACACCGGGGAGCTGTTTTTT.

This chain uses TRBV7-9 with TRBJ2-7; no clear D. Germline V gives CDR1 SEHNR, CDR2 FQNEAQ (reference sequence). V lost 5 bases and J lost 5, with 19 bases in between. The CDR3 extends over 15 amino acids. The CDR3 region is CASSTSYGVWDEQYF. CDR3 nucleotides: TGTGCCAGCAGCACCTCTTACGGTGTTTGGGACGAGCAGTACTTC.

In its sample, this clonotype was seen a few times. As DNA, the CDR3 is TGTGCCAGCAGTTTACCCAACGGTCGTGGGAACTACAATGAGCAGTTCTTC. It yields the protein CASSLPNGRGNYNEQFF. The chain combines TRBV27 with TRBJ2-1; no firm D call. V lost 2 bases and J lost 3, with 17 bases in between. CDR3 length: 17 amino acids. Germline-derived CDR1 and CDR2 are MNHEY and SMNVEV (reference sequence).

The J gene is TRBJ2-4, the V gene TRBV29-1; 8 bases map to TRBD2. The CDR3 runs to 15 residues. The germline gives CDR1 SQVTM, CDR2 ANQGSEA. J gave up 2 bases and V 2 bases, and 5 bases lay outside the gene matches. The CDR3 bases are TGCAGCGTTGAACCCGCGGGGGGCTCCAAAAACATTCAGTACTTC. It translates to CSVEPAGGSKNIQYF. Combining the CDR3 with reference TRBV29-1 and TRBJ2-4 gives the whole variable domain SAVISQKPSRDICQRGTSLTIQCQVDSQVTMMFWYRQQPGQSLTLIATANQGSEATYESGFVIDKFPISRPNLTFSTLTVSNMSPEDSSIYLCSVEPAGGSKNIQYFGAGTRLSVL.

This clonotype was observed a handful of times. The chain couples TRBV4-2 to TRBJ2-7, with 10 bases that match TRBD2. The CDR3 is made up of 15 amino acids. Germline assignment: CDR1 LGHNA and CDR2 YNFKEQ. The V and J ends lost 2 bases and 4 bases, in that order; junction bases with no gene match: 5. The CDR3 spells CASSQTAGGRYEQYF. As DNA, the CDR3 is TGTGCCAGCAGCCAAACAGCGGGGGGGCGGTACGAGCAGTACTTC.

This clonotype showed up just a few times. The chain combines TRBV30 with TRBJ1-2; D is unresolved. In germline, CDR1 is GTSNPN, CDR2 SVGIG (reference sequence). V shed 0 bases and J shed 5 bases, with 10 bases lying between them. The CDR3 is 13 amino acids. The CDR3 sequence is CAWSVRPLYGYTF. The DNA for the CDR3 is TGTGCCTGGAGTGTAAGGCCTTTGTATGGCTACACCTTC. The full variable domain, completed using reference TRBV30 and TRBJ1-2, is SQTIHQWPATLVQPVGSPLSLECTVEGTSNPNLYWYRQAAGRGLQLLFYSVGIGQISSEVPQNLSASRPQDRQFILSSKKLLLSDSGFYLCAWSVRPLYGYTFGSGTRLTVV.

The rearrangement links TRBV12-3 or TRBV12-4 to TRBJ1-2; tentatively, D is TRBD1 (5 bases). This CDR3 region has 13 residues. V lost 6 bases to trimming and J lost 4 bases, with 12 bases between them. The CDR3 reads CASSTRESYGYTF. The CDR3 DNA reads TGTGCCAGCAGCACCAGGGAGAGCTATGGCTACACCTTC.

The J gene is TRBJ1-2, the V gene TRBV7-9; 7 bases are shared with TRBD1. V lost 3 bases to trimming and J lost 3 bases; unmatched junction nucleotides: 7. Germline loops: CDR1 SEHNR, CDR2 FQNEAQ (reference sequence). The CDR3 spans 15 residues. The CDR3 reads CASSLQDRVDYGYTF. CDR3 DNA sequence: TGTGCCAGCAGCTTGCAAGACAGGGTCGACTATGGCTACACCTTC. The variable domain in full, completed from reference TRBV7-9 and TRBJ1-2, reads DTGVSQNPRHKITKRGQNVTFRCDPISEHNRLYWYRQTLGQGPEFLTYFQNEAQLEKSRLLSDRFSAERPKGSFSTLEIQRTEQGDSAMYLCASSLQDRVDYGYTFGSGTRLTVV.

This clonotype showed up just a few times. V gene TRBV15 combines with J gene TRBJ1-5; D ambiguous. CDR1 is LNHNV, CDR2 YYDKDF, per germline (reference sequence). The V and J ends lost 0 bases and 10 bases respectively, with 22 bases between them. This CDR3 has 17 residues. CDR3 nucleotides: TGTGCCACCAGCAGAGATCCCTGGACCTCTCTAGGGAATCCCCAGCATTTT. This gives the protein CATSRDPWTSLGNPQHF.

V gene TRBV7-9 combines with J gene TRBJ2-3; D possibly corresponds to TRBD2 (5 bases). V lost 2 bases, J lost 6 bases, and 9 bases lay in between. This CDR3 contains 13 residues. CDR1 SEHNR and CDR2 FQNEAQ come from the germline V gene (reference sequence). The CDR3 region has the DNA TGTGCCAGCAGCTTACCCGGGATTGATACGCAGTATTTT. Its protein is CASSLPGIDTQYF.

The CDR3: CASSSGQQGGEKLFF. CDR3 sequence (DNA): TGCGCCAGCAGCTCGGGGCAACAGGGAGGTGAAAAACTGTTTTTT. J is TRBJ1-4 and V is TRBV5-1, with D possibly being TRBD1 (6 bases). Per germline, CDR1 SGHRS and CDR2 YFSETQ. The ends were cut back, 3 bases at V and 7 bases at J, with 16 bases in the middle. The CDR3 has 15 amino acids.

This chain connects TRBV28 to TRBJ2-7; 9 bases fit TRBD2. In germline, CDR1 is MDHEN, CDR2 SYDVKM. The V gene end was trimmed by 4 bases and the J gene end by 7 bases; junction bases not matched to a gene: 14. This CDR3 contains 16 residues. CDR3 amino acids: CASSYDHSGRRGEQYF. The CDR3, as DNA: TGTGCCAGCAGTTACGACCATAGCGGGAGAAGAGGGGAGCAGTACTTC.

The genes are TRBV5-5 and TRBJ1-2; D unresolved. The V end lost 4 bases, the J end lost 2 bases, and 18 bases lay between the germline ends. CDR3 length equals 16 residues. Germline values: CDR1 SGHKS, CDR2 YYEKEE (reference sequence). For the CDR3, the DNA is TGTGCCAGCAGCGGCGCGGTCGGGAAGGCAAACTATGGCTACACCTTC. Translation gives CASSGAVGKANYGYTF.